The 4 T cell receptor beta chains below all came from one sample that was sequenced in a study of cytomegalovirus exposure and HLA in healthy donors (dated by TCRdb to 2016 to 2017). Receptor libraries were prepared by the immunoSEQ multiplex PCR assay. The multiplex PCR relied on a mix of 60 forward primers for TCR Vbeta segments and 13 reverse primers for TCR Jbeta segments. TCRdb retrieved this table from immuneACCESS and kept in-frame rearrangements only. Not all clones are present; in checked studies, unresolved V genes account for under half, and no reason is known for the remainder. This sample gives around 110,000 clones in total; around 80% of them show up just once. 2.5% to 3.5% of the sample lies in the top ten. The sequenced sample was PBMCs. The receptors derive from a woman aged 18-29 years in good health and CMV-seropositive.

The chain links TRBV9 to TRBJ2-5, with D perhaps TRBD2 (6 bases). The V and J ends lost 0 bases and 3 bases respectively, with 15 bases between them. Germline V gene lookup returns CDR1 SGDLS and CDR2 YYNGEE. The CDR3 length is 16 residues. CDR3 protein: CASSVAASVGKETQYF. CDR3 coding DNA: TGTGCCAGCAGCGTAGCGGCTAGCGTGGGGAAAGAGACCCAGTACTTC.

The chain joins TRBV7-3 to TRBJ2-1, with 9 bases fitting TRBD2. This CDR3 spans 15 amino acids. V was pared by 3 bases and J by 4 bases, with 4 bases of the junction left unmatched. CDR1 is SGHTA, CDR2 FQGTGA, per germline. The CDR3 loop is CASSFSGSRYNEQFF. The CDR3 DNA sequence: TGTGCCAGCAGCTTTAGCGGGAGTAGATACAATGAGCAGTTCTTC.

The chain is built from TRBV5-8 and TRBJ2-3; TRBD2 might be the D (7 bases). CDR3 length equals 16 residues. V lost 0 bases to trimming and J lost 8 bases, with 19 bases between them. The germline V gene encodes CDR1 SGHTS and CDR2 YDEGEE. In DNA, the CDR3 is TGTGCCAGCAGCTTGGTTCACCGGGGGGCCCGTGGTACGCAGTATTTT. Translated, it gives CASSLVHRGARGTQYF.

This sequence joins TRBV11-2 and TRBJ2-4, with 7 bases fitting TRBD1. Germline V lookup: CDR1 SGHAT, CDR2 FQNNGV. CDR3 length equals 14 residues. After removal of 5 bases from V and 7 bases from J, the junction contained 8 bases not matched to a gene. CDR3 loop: CASSDDRDGNIQYF. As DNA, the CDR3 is TGTGCCAGCAGCGATGACAGGGACGGGAACATTCAGTACTTC.